This T cell receptor (beta chain) was recovered during a study of blood T cells in healthy people across ages. Study results and limitations: Considered underestimates were the diversity estimates obtained from one million T cells. Age brought a roughly linear fall in TCR beta diversity measured per million T cells.

The donors, all healthy, were Caucasians living in Russia, aged roughly 6 to 100. About 10 milliliters of peripheral blood were drawn from each donor. The CDR3 covers 15 residues. V lost 2 bases to trimming and J lost 8 bases, with 16 bases between them. Germline CDR1 and CDR2: SGHKS and YYEKEE (reference sequence). Concerning this clonotype: Its antigen is currently unknown.

The second PCR ran about 6 to 11 cycles with a sample-barcoded 5' primer and J-beta primers. TCRdb reprocessed the 5' RACE reads via MiXCR and lists one record per CDR3 protein. The profile covers some 880,000 distinct CDR3 sequences, with roughly 35% appearing a single time and roughly 13% taken by the ten largest. The sequence was obtained from a man aged 18 to 30 in good health. Sample: blood. The rearrangement links TRBV5-5 to TRBJ1-4; D not resolved. The CDR3 DNA reads as TGTGCCAGCAGCTTATACAGCCAACCGGGGGAAAAACTGTTTTTT. Its translation: CASSLYSQPGEKLFF.